A single sample gave rise to the 20 T cell receptor beta chains below, sequenced in a study of blood T cell repertoires in COVID-19. Profiling relied on immunoSEQ multiplex PCR, and the TCRdb table lists in-frame clones only, not all of them. Of 200,000 to 250,000 clones listed, 82% are singletons. Sequencing was carried out using peripheral blood. These receptors came from a woman older than 75 with COVID-19, enrolled during active disease.

This clone has a handful of counts. This chain joins TRBV19 and TRBJ1-2, with TRBD1 as a possible D gene (6 bases). V lost 8 bases to trimming and J lost 2 bases, with 21 bases between them. This CDR3 has 16 residues. Germline CDR1 and CDR2: LNHDA and SQIVND (reference sequence). The CDR3 loop is CASSARGLLGNYGYTF. CDR3 nucleotides: TGTGCCAGTTCTGCCAGGGGACTATTGGGGAACTATGGCTACACCTTC.

This clone was picked up a small number of times. The gene calls are TRBV16 and TRBJ2-1; D is unclear. The ends were cut back, 6 bases at V and 0 bases at J, with 12 bases in the middle. From germline, CDR1 is KGHSY and CDR2 FQNENV. The CDR3 is 15 residues long. The CDR3 nucleotides read TGTGCCAGCAGTCGCGGTTCCAGCTCCTACAATGAGCAGTTCTTC. It specifies CASSRGSSSYNEQFF.

The rearrangement joins TRBV4-3 to TRBJ2-1; D might be TRBD2 (5 bases). The germline CDR1 and CDR2 sequences are LGHNA and YSLEER. V lost 0 bases, J lost 10 bases, and 16 bases lay in between. The CDR3 runs to 15 residues. The CDR3: CASSQDNQPSREQFF. The CDR3 DNA sequence: TGCGCCAGCAGCCAAGATAACCAACCTAGCAGGGAGCAGTTCTTC.

The chain couples TRBV29-1 to TRBJ1-2; the D is unclear. The V and J ends lost 3 bases and 2 bases respectively, with 4 bases between them. Per the germline V gene, CDR1 is SQVTM and CDR2 is ANQGSEA. The CDR3 is made up of 11 amino acids. DNA for the CDR3: TGCAGCGTTGATATCAACTATGGCTACACCTTC. This encodes CSVDINYGYTF.

This clone has only a few counts. DNA for the CDR3: TGTGCCTGGAGCACAGGCTTGGGAACTGAAGCTTTCTTT. Encoded protein: CAWSTGLGTEAFF. V and J are TRBV30 and TRBJ1-1; D perhaps matches TRBD1 (5 bases). Trimming left V 3 bases short and J 5 bases short, with 13 bases between. The CDR3 is made up of 13 amino acids. The germline gives CDR1 GTSNPN, CDR2 SVGIG (reference sequence).

This sequence joins TRBV6-6 and TRBJ1-1, with a tentative D call TRBD1 (5 bases). Germline V gene lookup returns CDR1 MNHNY and CDR2 SVGAGI (reference sequence). Trimming left V 4 bases short and J 4 bases short, with 19 bases between. The CDR3 extends over 16 amino acids. This CDR3 is CASSFPEVTGGTEAFF. The CDR3 DNA reads as TGTGCCAGCAGTTTCCCCGAGGTGACGGGGGGCACTGAAGCTTTCTTT.

The chain links TRBV7-2 to TRBJ1-5; D may be TRBD1 (5 bases). The CDR3 length is 15 residues. V lost 0 bases and J 5 bases, leaving 11 bases between the germline ends. Germline CDR1 reads SGHTA; CDR2 reads FQGNSA. CDR3 nucleotide sequence: TGTGCCAGCAGCTTAGCGGGATCGGGGGATCAGCCCCAGCATTTT. Protein: CASSLAGSGDQPQHF.

The chain uses TRBV6-5 and TRBJ1-1, with 9 positions matching TRBD1. This CDR3 spans 12 amino acids. CDR1 is MNHEY, CDR2 SVGAGI, per germline. Trimming took 6 bases from V and 5 from J; bases not matched to a gene: 1. CDR3 nucleotides: TGTGCCAGCAGGGACAGGGGAACTGAAGCTTTCTTT. Translated: CASRDRGTEAFF.

The chain links TRBV14 to TRBJ1-2; tentatively, D is TRBD1 (6 bases). This CDR3 contains 15 residues. CDR1 and CDR2 (germline): SGHDN, FVKESK. V was shortened by 4 bases and J by 2 bases, with 14 bases between the two germline ends. CDR3 region: CASSLQGRANYGYTF. The CDR3, as DNA: TGTGCCAGCAGCCTACAGGGAAGGGCGAACTATGGCTACACCTTC.

This clone was observed a single time. The V and J genes are TRBV7-8 and TRBJ1-2; no firm D call. Germline values: CDR1 SGHVS, CDR2 FQNEAQ. The CDR3 sequence is 14 residues long. Trimming took off 2 bases at V and 6 bases at J, with 13 bases between the two ends. CDR3 DNA sequence: TGTGCCAGCAGCTTACCTTCGGCGGGGAATGGCTACACCTTC. This sequence encodes CASSLPSAGNGYTF.

The chain is built from TRBV5-4 and TRBJ2-1; TRBD2 aligns across 11 bases. Germline CDR1 and CDR2: SGHNT and YYREEE (reference sequence). The CDR3 has 13 residues. J lost 9 bases, V lost 3 bases, and 2 bases had no gene match. CDR3 protein: CASSSTSGIEQFF. CDR3 bases: TGTGCCAGCAGCTCGACTAGCGGGATTGAGCAGTTCTTC.

V usage is TRBV9 and J usage is TRBJ2-1; 8 nucleotides align to TRBD1. Trimming took 4 bases from V and 4 from J; bases not matched to a gene: 7. CDR1 and CDR2 from the germline V gene are SGDLS and YYNGEE. The CDR3 has 15 amino acids. CDR3 amino acids: CASSPQGASYNEQFF. Here the CDR3 DNA reads TGTGCCAGCAGCCCCCAGGGGGCGAGTTACAATGAGCAGTTCTTC.

This chain links TRBV7-9 with TRBJ1-3; TRBD1 agrees at 9 bases. J lost 5 bases, V lost 1 base, and 6 bases had no gene match. The CDR3 is 16 amino acids. Germline CDR1 SEHNR, CDR2 FQNEAQ (reference sequence). CDR3 in amino acids: CASSLDGGQGRNTIYF. The CDR3 DNA reads TGTGCCAGCAGCTTAGACGGGGGACAGGGAAGAAACACCATATATTTT.

The chain links TRBV2 to TRBJ2-3; 7 bases fit TRBD1. Germline CDR1 is SNHLY and CDR2 is FYNNEI. The junction had 5 bases not matched to a gene; V was cut back by 7 bases and J by 1 base. This CDR3 contains 14 residues. In DNA form, the CDR3 reads TGTGCCAGCACCGCCGGGACAGGCACAGATACGCAGTATTTT. It is translated as CASTAGTGTDTQYF.

The genes are TRBV7-2 and TRBJ1-3; 7 nucleotides match TRBD1. Germline-derived CDR1 and CDR2 are SGHTA and FQGNSA. The CDR3 length is 14 residues. Trimming removed 3 bases from V and 4 bases from J; junction bases left unmatched: 3. DNA for the CDR3: TGTGCCAGCAGCTTGTCCAGGGGGGGAAACACCATATATTTT. Amino acid sequence: CASSLSRGGNTIYF. Full variable domain (rest looked up from reference TRBV7-2 and TRBJ1-3): GAGVSQSPSNKVTEKGKDVELRCDPISGHTALYWYRQSLGQGLEFLIYFQGNSAPDKSGLPSDRFSAERTGGSVSTLTIQRTQQEDSAVYLCASSLSRGGNTIYFGEGSWLTVV.

This clone has a single count. The chain couples TRBV6-5 to TRBJ1-1, with D possibly TRBD1 on 5 matching bases. The CDR3 length is 14 residues. Trimming shortened V by 2 bases and J by 1 base, and 8 bases separated the two germline ends. CDR1 is MNHEY, CDR2 SVGAGI, per germline. The CDR3 spells CASSYDQGNTEAFF. The CDR3 coding sequence is TGTGCCAGCAGTTACGACCAGGGGAACACTGAAGCTTTCTTT.

This chain links TRBV28 with TRBJ1-2; 12 nucleotides match TRBD1. V shed 5 bases and J 7 bases; nucleotides not matched to a gene: 11. Germline CDR1 MDHEN, CDR2 SYDVKM. The CDR3 sequence is 16 residues long. The CDR3 sequence: CASSGAGTGGVAGYTF. The CDR3, as DNA: TGTGCCAGCAGTGGGGCCGGGACAGGGGGCGTAGCTGGCTACACCTTC.

The V and J genes are TRBV6-2 or TRBV6-3 and TRBJ1-5; a possible D gene is TRBD1 (5 bases). The CDR3 spans 16 residues. The V end lost 5 bases, the J end lost 6 bases, and 20 bases lay between the germline ends. CDR1 and CDR2 (germline): MNHEY, SVGEGT. In DNA, the CDR3 is TGTGCCAGCAGTCCGAGCCACCGGACAAGGCCTCAGCCCCAGCATTTT. Translation gives CASSPSHRTRPQPQHF.

The chain couples TRBV30 to TRBJ2-7, with a possible D match to TRBD2 (6 bases). The germline V gene has CDR1 GTSNPN and CDR2 SVGIG (reference sequence). The CDR3 is 13 residues long. Deletions cut 6 bases from V and 1 base from J, with 13 bases between. This chain's CDR3 is CACWGERSYEQYF. The CDR3 nucleotides are TGTGCCTGCTGGGGGGAGAGGTCCTACGAGCAGTACTTC.

The chain employs TRBV7-2 and TRBJ2-7, with 9 bases identical to TRBD1. The germline V gene has CDR1 SGHTA and CDR2 FQGNSA. Germline trimming cut 5 bases from V and 0 bases from J; bases unmatched to any gene: 2. The CDR3 sequence is 14 residues long. The CDR3 is CASSGDRASYEQYF. For the CDR3, the DNA is TGTGCCAGCAGCGGGGACAGGGCCTCCTACGAGCAGTACTTC.